This T cell receptor beta chain was recorded in a study of blood T cell repertoires in COVID-19. About the research overall: The origin of the acute and convalescent COVID-19 samples was the United States, Italy and Spain.

Authors' analysis steps: By means of reference gene primer amplification, nucleated cell counts were estimated. Using immunoSEQ multiplex PCR, the repertoire was profiled, and TCRdb retains in-frame clones only, with some absent. V and J calls and clone size are as listed in that table; D and trimming were resolved from the DNA. The data hold 120,000 to 150,000 clones, with approximately 80% observed a single time. CDR1 is MNHEY and CDR2 is SMNVEV in the germline V gene (reference sequence). The ends were cut back, 6 bases at V and 3 bases at J, with 6 bases in the middle. The CDR3 runs to 13 residues.

The chain joins TRBV27 to TRBJ1-6; D is unclear. Sequencing was carried out using peripheral blood. The TCR was taken from a man between 60 and 70 years old with active or convalescent COVID-19. Here the CDR3 reads CASRENYNSPLHF. The CDR3 nucleotides are TGTGCCAGCAGAGAGAACTATAATTCACCCCTCCACTTT.